The clone carrying this T cell receptor beta chain has at least ten counts. This sample was taken from a study of spatial heterogeneity in lung cancer. Study as a whole: The cohort: under 80 early-stage, untreated non-small cell lung cancer patients. Where they were available, follow-up PBMC samples were sequenced, at a median of about two years after resection.

The time point is: blood at routine non-recurrence follow-up after resection. Material for sequencing was whole RNA from tumor, nontumor lung or frozen PBMC, left unsorted. V gave up 0 bases and J gave up 10 bases, with 9 bases separating them. The CDR3 has 12 amino acids. Germline CDR1 reads LGHDT; CDR2 reads YNNKEL (reference sequence). Using its own MiXCR run on the 5' RACE reads, TCRdb lists one record per CDR3 protein. This sample has 23,000 or so distinct CDR3 sequences, with roughly 9.7% found just once. J is TRBJ1-1 and V is TRBV3-1; no reliable D call. Source: PBMCs, taken at follow-up. This TCR was sampled from a male donor with early-stage non-small cell lung cancer. CDR3 loop: CASSQDRWGAFF. CDR3 coding DNA: TGTGCCAGCAGCCAAGATAGGTGGGGAGCTTTCTTT.